The present T cell receptor beta chain was sequenced within a study of T-cell memory formation after mild COVID-19. Trimming at V came to 5 bases and at J to 0 bases, leaving 7 bases not matched to a gene. The length of the CDR3 is 15 residues. Germline V gene sequence: CDR1 MNHEY, CDR2 SVGEGT. TCRdb reprocessed the 5' RACE reads with MiXCR, giving one entry per CDR3 protein. The profile covers nearly 250,000 distinct CDR3 sequences, with roughly 15% appearing a single time and more than 2% taken by the ten largest. V gene TRBV6-2 or TRBV6-3 combines with J gene TRBJ2-7; 7 bases align to TRBD1. The sequenced sample consisted of PBMCs or a T cell subset sorted from them (not recorded which). The TCR comes from an adult woman who had mild COVID-19 (a few samples of this study predate the infection). Cell type and time point are not known. This CDR3 is CASSKLRDSSYEQYF. The CDR3 DNA follows: TGTGCCAGCAGTAAACTTCGGGACAGCTCCTACGAGCAGTACTTC.